The present T cell receptor (beta chain) was sequenced within a study of blood T cell repertoires in COVID-19. For the study at large: COVID-19 samples from acute and convalescent phases originated in the United States, Italy and Spain.

In the original analysis: Researchers report that nucleated cell counts were estimated from reference gene primer amplification. Profiled with immunoSEQ multiplex PCR; TCRdb holds only in-frame clones, not every one. V and J calls plus clone size are reproduced from that table; the DNA served to infer D and trimming. The data show more than 150,000 clones, 85% to 90% seen once. V was shortened by 6 bases and J by 0 bases, with 15 bases between the two germline ends. This CDR3 comprises 16 residues. From germline, CDR1 is LNHDA and CDR2 SQIVND (reference sequence). The TCR comes from a woman between 65 and 79 years old with COVID-19, enrolled during active disease. This rearrangement joins TRBV19 to TRBJ2-1; a weak D match, TRBD2 (5 bases). The sequenced material came from peripheral blood. The CDR3 region has the DNA TGTGCCAGTAGCCCTGTAGCGCAAAGCTCCTACAATGAGCAGTTCTTC. It translates to CASSPVAQSSYNEQFF.